This TCR beta chain is drawn from a study of regulatory T cells in long-lasting Graves disease. Time point here: persistent/refractory GD, antithyroid drugs over 5 years with positive TRAb. From RNA extracted from PBMCs, the TCR library was made. This clonotype occurred a few times. Its matching antigen is unknown. Findings and limits, study-wide: Rather than thyroid tissue, only peripheral blood underwent study.

Investigators prepared the TCR beta libraries by applying iRepertoire HTBI primers and Arm-PCR of CDR3 regions. MiXCR, applied by TCRdb to the multiplex PCR reads, yields one record per CDR3 protein. The sample consists of around 450,000 distinct CDR3 sequences, roughly a fifth of them appearing once. CDR3 length: 14 amino acids. V shed 5 bases and J shed 4 bases, with 15 bases lying between them. CDR1 is SGHRS and CDR2 is YFSETQ in the germline V gene. The sequenced sample was peripheral blood mononuclear cells (PBMCs), obtained when the disease was refractory, from a patient treated with antithyroid drugs. The sequence derives from a female donor with Graves disease. The rearrangement joins TRBV5-1 to TRBJ2-5; no clear D gene. The CDR3 loop is CASRWERSRETQYF. DNA of the CDR3: TGCGCCAGCAGGTGGGAACGATCGCGAGAGACCCAGTACTTC. The full variable domain, with the rest looked up from reference TRBV5-1 and TRBJ2-5, is KAGVTQTPRYLIKTRGQQVTLSCSPISGHRSVSWYQQTPGQGLQFLFEYFSETQRNKGNFPGRFSGRQFSNSRSEMNVSTLELGDSALYLCASRWERSRETQYFGPGTRLLVL.